The 13 T cell receptor beta chains listed next were all sequenced from one sample in a study of blood T cells in healthy people across ages. The authors ran a second PCR of roughly 6 to 12 cycles using a sample-barcoded 5' primer and a J-beta primer mix. TCRdb re-called the 5' RACE reads through MiXCR, storing one row per CDR3 protein. The data hold 1,500,000 or so distinct CDR3 sequences, with 40% to 45% observed a single time. Material: blood. The receptors shown here come from a woman aged 18-30 years in good health.

This clonotype was recorded a few times. V and J are TRBV29-1 and TRBJ1-1; D might be TRBD1 (6 bases). The CDR3 consists of 12 residues. V was trimmed by 6 bases and J by 8 bases, leaving 16 bases between them. Per the germline V gene, CDR1 is SQVTM and CDR2 is ANQGSEA. The CDR3 sequence: CSVAWTDLEAFF. The CDR3 DNA sequence: TGCAGCGTAGCCTGGACAGATTTGGAAGCTTTCTTT.

Note on this clonotype: A much larger clone differs by one base, so this may be a read error. J is TRBJ2-3 and V is TRBV15; D unresolved. The CDR3 sequence is 14 residues long. Deletions cut 5 bases from V and 4 bases from J, with 13 bases between. The germline V gene encodes CDR1 LNHNV and CDR2 YYDKDF (reference sequence). CDR3 nucleotide sequence: TGTGCCACCAGCCCCCCCCCTCCAGCAGATACGCAGTATTTT. Translating gives CATSPPPPADTQYF.

In its sample, this clonotype was seen many times. This may stem from a read error, because a much larger clone lies one nucleotide away. The rearrangement joins TRBV6-2 or TRBV6-3 to TRBJ2-3; D is undetermined. The CDR3 is 12 residues long. The V gene's germline CDR1 is MNHEY and CDR2 SVGEGT. V lost 6 bases, J lost 0 bases, and 4 bases lay in between. The CDR3 DNA reads TGTGCCAGCAGGCCTAGCACAGATACGCAGTATTTT. Its translation: CASRPSTDTQYF.

This clonotype was seen a handful of times. The chain employs TRBV7-6 and TRBJ2-7; 10 bases are a match to TRBD2. The germline V gene has CDR1 SGHVS and CDR2 FNYEAQ. This CDR3 region has 16 residues. V was clipped by 5 bases and J by 0 bases; unmatched bases: 7. CDR3 coding DNA: TGTGCCAGCAGCCCCCGGACTAGCGGTAACTCCTACGAGCAGTACTTC. Translated, it gives CASSPRTSGNSYEQYF.

This clonotype was seen ten or more times. This chain uses TRBV3-1 with TRBJ1-2; no clear D gene. V lost 2 bases and J lost 4, with 14 bases in between. The CDR3 covers 15 residues. The germline V gene has CDR1 LGHDT and CDR2 YNNKEL (reference sequence). CDR3 bases: TGTGCCAGCAGCCAAAGGACGAGCTTGGGCTATGGCTACACCTTC. This codes for CASSQRTSLGYGYTF.

This clonotype was picked up a small number of times. CDR3 residues: CASSLIGLAGVYNEQFF. CDR3 DNA sequence: TGTGCCAGCAGCTTAATAGGGCTAGCGGGAGTTTACAATGAGCAGTTCTTC. This rearrangement joins TRBV7-3 to TRBJ2-1; 10 bases agree with TRBD2. V shed 1 base, J shed 4 bases, and the junction held 7 bases outside the gene matches. From germline, CDR1 is SGHTA and CDR2 FQGTGA. This CDR3 comprises 17 residues.

This clonotype appeared a few times. The genes are TRBV2 and TRBJ1-1, with TRBD1 as a possible D gene (5 bases). CDR1 SNHLY and CDR2 FYNNEI come from the germline V gene. The CDR3 is 18 residues long. Trimming took 3 bases from V and 0 from J, leaving 20 bases between them. DNA of the CDR3: TGTGCCAGCAGTGACCCCGTAGGAACTGGGGGAATGAACACTGAAGCTTTCTTT. Protein sequence: CASSDPVGTGGMNTEAFF.

V gene TRBV6-5 combines with J gene TRBJ2-7; 7 bases agree with TRBD1. The J call may be wrong; the DNA end is better matched by TRBJ2-5. CDR1 and CDR2 (germline): MNHEY, SVGAGI. The CDR3 runs 15 residues. The CDR3 DNA reads as TGTGCCAGCACCTTCTACAGGGGCGGTGGAGAGACCCAGTACTTC. Encoded protein: CASTFYRGGGETQYF.

This clonotype was observed a handful of times. The CDR3 nucleotides are TGTGCCAGCAGTTTAAAGGGGGGATGGGATGAGCAGTTCTTC. Its translation is CASSLKGGWDEQFF. The chain recombines TRBV27 with TRBJ2-1, with D perhaps TRBD1 or TRBD2 (6 bases each). The V end lost 2 bases, the J end lost 8 bases, and 13 bases lay between the germline ends. The CDR3 covers 14 residues. Looked up from germline, CDR1 is MNHEY and CDR2 is SMNVEV (reference sequence).

The rearrangement uses TRBV13 and TRBJ1-2; unclear D gene. This CDR3 has 15 residues. From germline, CDR1 is PRHDT and CDR2 FYEKMQ (reference sequence). Between the trimmed V and J ends, which lost 0 bases and 0 bases, there was a span of 8 bases. CDR3 nucleotides: TGTGCCAGCAGCTTAGGACCGGCGACTAACTATGGCTACACCTTC. It translates to CASSLGPATNYGYTF.

The V and J genes are TRBV3-1 and TRBJ2-7, with TRBD1 matching 10 bases. Trimming took 4 bases from V and 4 from J; bases not matched to a gene: 7. The CDR3 is made up of 15 amino acids. CDR1 and CDR2 (germline): LGHDT, YNNKEL (reference sequence). CDR3 DNA: TGTGCCAGCAGCCCCTTGGACAGGGGGAGTTACGAGCAGTACTTC. This sequence encodes CASSPLDRGSYEQYF.

Only a few counts were recorded for this clonotype. V is TRBV3-1 and J is TRBJ1-1; 7 bases agree with TRBD1. This CDR3 has 14 amino acids. Germline assignment: CDR1 LGHDT and CDR2 YNNKEL (reference sequence). After removal of 4 bases from V and 4 bases from J, the junction contained 6 bases not matched to a gene. In nucleotides, the CDR3 is TGTGCCAGCAGCCCAGGGGGAAGGGTCACTGAAGCTTTCTTT. Protein sequence: CASSPGGRVTEAFF.

The chain combines TRBV6-6 with TRBJ1-3; maybe TRBD1 (6 bases). The CDR3 is 17 residues long. The V end lost 5 bases, the J end lost 0 bases, and 17 bases lay between the germline ends. Germline values: CDR1 MNHNY, CDR2 SVGAGI (reference sequence). CDR3: CASSPRLTGSSGNTIYF. The CDR3 DNA follows: TGTGCCAGCAGTCCGAGACTTACAGGGAGCTCTGGAAACACCATATATTTT.